This T cell receptor (beta chain) was observed in a study of blood T cell repertoires in COVID-19 (TCRdb year 2020). For the wider study: The collaborator samples originated in the United States, Italy and Spain and spanned the acute and convalescent phases of COVID-19. The prospective study material was composed of cDNA or gDNA derived from T cells, B-cell-depleted T cells, or PBMCs. Subjects who had been exposed to COVID-19, were actively infected with it, or had recovered from it provided the deeply sampled blood TCRbeta repertoires that made up the dataset. The repertoires were released in a freely available public database intended as a resource for research on the immune response to SARS-CoV-2. The samples were drawn from the first 160 participants of the ongoing ImmuneRACE study and from some 1,300 subjects provided by 6 global collaborators. Sample metadata almost always included a de-identified subject ID, COVID-19 status, age in years and sex. Where HLA class I and class II types were available, the types were taken from metadata supplied by the sample provider, not from assay-based typing. The full study reports these points: Clinical and demographic metadata were provided uncurated, with the amount varying by source and participant.

The CDR3 holds 13 amino acids from the cysteine to the phenylalanine. CDR3 DNA is the only sequence kept; it has 39 bases, read in frame from the first base. As encoded in the germline V gene (reference sequence), CDR1 is SGHKS while CDR2 is YYEKEE. V is reduced by 3 bases and J by 0 bases, leaving a spacing of 6 bases between them. At one collaborating source in Seattle, patients were enrolled during active infection and were followed longitudinally through the course of disease. Whole blood was collected in K2EDTA tubes by collaborating institutions according to the institutions' own protocols. For TCRbeta analysis, collaborators shipped samples as frozen whole blood, isolated PBMCs, or DNA extracted from either of those sample types. Turning to this clone: What antigen it recognizes has not been identified. The record has no base qualities; no much larger clone is one base away.

TCRbeta CDR3 regions were amplified from genomic DNA by means of the immunoSEQ Assay, a bias-controlled multiplex PCR. As for the original processing: Within the assay, amplification of reference gene primers was used to estimate how many nucleated cells each sample contained. Sequence reads were collapsed and filtered to measure the absolute abundance of every unique TCRbeta CDR3 rearrangement. For each sample, productive Simpson clonality was calculated by taking the square root of Simpson's diversity index across productive rearrangements. TCRdb provides this immuneACCESS table in a form limited to in-frame rearrangements. Some clones are lacking; in checked studies, under half of them reflect an unresolved V gene, and why the rest are absent is not known. V and J calls and clone size are those listed in that table; D and trimming were worked out from the DNA. This sample holds 250,000 to 350,000 clones; approximately 84% were observed only once. The ten top clones hold around 1.6% of the sample.

Sequenced sample: peripheral blood. The chain was built from TRBV5-5 and TRBJ1-1; the D region possibly corresponds to TRBD1 (5 bases align). The sequence was collected from a human donor with COVID-19, enrolled during active disease. The donor label of this sample is uncertain. The CDR3 region reads CASSSDMNTEAFF. The DNA reads as follows: TGTGCCAGCAGCTCGGACATGAACACTGAAGCTTTCTTT.